These 12 T cell receptor beta chains came from one sample sequenced in a study of spatial heterogeneity in lung cancer. Specified time point: sample taken at primary tumor resection. The sequenced material consisted of unsorted whole RNA from tumor, nontumor lung or frozen PBMC. TCRdb independently ran MiXCR on the 5' RACE reads; one entry per CDR3 protein. This sample carries tens of thousands of distinct CDR3 sequences, under 25% of them seen once, and the ten largest clones take 6.2%. Here the sequenced sample was PBMCs, taken at surgery. Receptors originate from a male donor with early-stage non-small cell lung cancer.

This clonotype turned up a few times. The chain joins TRBV20-1 to TRBJ2-1, with 13 bases aligning to TRBD2. The CDR3 has 14 amino acids. V shed 4 bases and J 6 bases; nucleotides not matched to a gene: 3. CDR1 DFQATT and CDR2 SNEGSKA come from the germline V gene (reference sequence). The CDR3 DNA is TGCAGTGCTACCGGGACTAGCGGGATCAATGAGCAGTTCTTC. It translates to CSATGTSGINEQFF.

The chain is built from TRBV5-1 and TRBJ2-5, with D perhaps TRBD1 (6 bases). This CDR3 has 15 residues. Per the germline V gene, CDR1 is SGHRS and CDR2 is YFSETQ. V dropped 4 bases and J dropped 5 bases, with 18 bases sitting between them. The CDR3 spells CASSRPDSDRETQYF. The CDR3 bases are TGCGCCAGCAGCCGCCCGGACAGTGATCGGGAGACCCAGTACTTC.

The V gene is TRBV18, the J gene TRBJ2-5; a possible D gene is TRBD1 (6 bases). V dropped 3 bases and J dropped 5 bases, with 13 bases sitting between them. This CDR3 region has 14 residues. The germline CDR1 and CDR2 sequences are KGHSH and LQKENI. Here the CDR3 DNA reads TGTGCCAGCTCACCGACAGGAGATCTGGAGACCCAGTACTTC. Protein product: CASSPTGDLETQYF.

This clonotype was detected ten times or more. The DNA of the CDR3 is TGCAGCGCAGTGCCCTGGGACAGGGAAGTGAATACGCAGTATTTT. Protein sequence: CSAVPWDREVNTQYF. This chain uses TRBV29-1 with TRBJ2-3, with 9 bases identical to TRBD1. CDR3 length: 15 residues. Germline V lookup: CDR1 SQVTM, CDR2 ANQGSEA. Trimming took 7 bases from V and 7 from J; bases not matched to a gene: 15.

V and J are TRBV9 and TRBJ2-1, with D possibly TRBD2 on 6 matching bases. CDR3 length equals 13 residues. V lost 3 bases to trimming and J lost 12 bases, with 16 bases between them. Germline V gene sequence: CDR1 SGDLS, CDR2 YYNGEE. As DNA, the CDR3 is TGTGCCAGCAGCGGAGGAGGGGCCCCTGGGCAGTTCTTC. This codes for CASSGGGAPGQFF.

The V call is TRBV24-1, the J call TRBJ2-1; the match to TRBD2 covers 10 bases. This CDR3 comprises 17 residues. Germline V CDR1 and CDR2: KGHDR, SFDVKD. V shed 0 bases, J shed 7 bases, and the junction held 8 bases outside the gene matches. This chain's CDR3 is CATSDLRASGGLNEQFF. The CDR3 nucleotides are TGTGCCACCAGTGATTTGCGGGCTAGCGGGGGCCTTAATGAGCAGTTCTTC.

This clonotype was found a few times. CDR3 region: CASRIPGLAHNEQFF. CDR3 nucleotide sequence: TGTGCCAGCAGAATACCGGGACTAGCACACAATGAGCAGTTCTTC. The chain joins TRBV5-4 to TRBJ2-1; 9 positions agree with TRBD2. V lost 5 bases, J lost 5 bases, and 8 bases stayed unmatched. This CDR3 has 15 residues. The germline CDR1 and CDR2 sequences are SGHNT and YYREEE (reference sequence). Based on the CDR3 plus reference TRBV5-4 and TRBJ2-1, the full variable domain is ETGVTQSPTHLIKTRGQQVTLRCSSQSGHNTVSWYQQALGQGPQFIFQYYREEENGRGNFPPRFSGLQFPNYSSELNVNALELDDSALYLCASRIPGLAHNEQFFGPGTRLTVL.

The J gene is TRBJ2-7, the V gene TRBV18; 9 bases are shared with TRBD1. Germline lookup yields CDR1 KGHSH and CDR2 LQKENI. V was pared by 0 bases and J by 3 bases, with 3 bases of the junction left unmatched. The CDR3 is 15 amino acids. The CDR3 spells CASSPPGQGLYEQYF. CDR3 DNA sequence: TGTGCCAGCTCACCACCGGGACAGGGTCTCTACGAGCAGTACTTC. Full variable domain (outside the CDR3, taken from reference TRBV18 and TRBJ2-7): NAGVMQNPRHLVRRRGQEARLRCSPMKGHSHVYWYRQLPEEGLKFMVYLQKENIIDESGMPKERFSAEFPKEGPSILRIQQVVRGDSAAYFCASSPPGQGLYEQYFGPGTRLTVT.

CDR3 nucleotide sequence: TGCAGCGTTCCGGGACAGGGCACAGATACGCAGTATTTT. It encodes CSVPGQGTDTQYF. The chain uses TRBV20-1 and TRBJ2-3, with 8 positions matching TRBD1. Germline values: CDR1 DFQATT, CDR2 SNEGSKA (reference sequence). This CDR3 contains 13 residues.

The V gene is TRBV7-2, the J gene TRBJ2-1; D not resolved. Germline CDR1 is SGHTA and CDR2 is FQGNSA. This CDR3 spans 15 amino acids. Trimming cost V 0 bases and J 6 bases, with 12 bases left between them. The CDR3 bases are TGTGCCAGCAGCTTAGCGGGGTCCAAGGCCAATGAGCAGTTCTTC. Translated: CASSLAGSKANEQFF.

This clonotype was counted many times. The rearrangement uses TRBV29-1 and TRBJ1-1; D is undetermined. Looked up from germline, CDR1 is SQVTM and CDR2 is ANQGSEA. This CDR3 contains 13 residues. Trimming took off 1 base at V and 4 bases at J, with 10 bases between the two ends. CDR3 coding DNA: TGCAGCGTTGAAGGGGCCCAGAGCACTGAAGCTTTCTTT. This codes for CSVEGAQSTEAFF.

The chain couples TRBV29-1 to TRBJ2-5; either TRBD1 or TRBD2 may supply D (5 bases each). V lost 3 bases and J lost 4, with 15 bases in between. This CDR3 has 14 residues. From germline, CDR1 is SQVTM and CDR2 ANQGSEA. The CDR3 bases are TGCAGCGTTGAGAACCTCCGGGGACGAGAGACCCAGTACTTC. It yields the protein CSVENLRGRETQYF.